The sequence of this TCR beta chain was determined in a study of T cell responses to AZD1222 COVID-19 vaccine (dated by TCRdb to the early 2020s). A note on the overall study: AZD1222 recipients whose second dose came at about 4 weeks and those whose second dose came at about 12 weeks were combined into one group, since spike-specific TCR depth and breadth did not differ between the two schedules. TCR sequencing covered fewer than 250 trial participants: 200 to 220 given two doses of AZD1222 and about 26 given two doses of MenACWY control vaccine. Trial participants were enrolled into age subgroups of 18-55, 56-69 and 70-plus years, which contained around 150, 29 and 61 TCR-sequenced participants, respectively. What the study reported, not specific to this receptor: Because no day 14 peak-response samples were available, repertoires were characterized only after the peak T cell response. Only five or six AZD1222 recipients were SARS-CoV-2 seropositive at baseline, limiting conclusions about previously exposed vaccinees. Epitopes outside the regions mutated in the B.1.351 and B.1.1.7 variants were reportedly recognized by nearly half of the unique spike-specific TCRs. After two AZD1222 doses, spike-specific TCR breadth and depth were significantly higher than at day 0 and than in MenACWY recipients. Participants were mostly white British, with more females than males. The authors suggested clonal diversity may have been underestimated. In the small 56-69-year group, the increase in depth fell short of significance, most likely because of low power. CD4 TCRs associated with the vaccine covered the entire spike protein, and the dominant responses were in regions 160-218 and 743-854.

Via the germline V gene, CDR1 is SGHRS and CDR2 YFSETQ. Trimming removed 0 bases from V and 0 bases from J, leaving 7 bases between the germline ends. The CDR3 contains 16 residues, cysteine and phenylalanine counted. Only CDR3 DNA is held: 48 bases, read in frame from base 1. This clone was detected ten times or more. Its specific antigen is unknown. Qualities for individual bases were not recorded, and no much larger clone is one base off. The CDR3 regions of human TCRbeta chains were analyzed by immunosequencing. Processing in the source paper ran as follows. Repertoire TCRs were checked for matches against a reference library of SARS-CoV-2-specific TCRs that had been generated using the MIRA antigen-specificity platform. Breadth was defined as the fraction of unique TCRs that were SARS-CoV-2-associated, and depth was defined as the fraction of total T cells that were SARS-CoV-2-associated. Using the MIRA data, each spike-specific TCR was assigned both to the spike region to which the TCR was reactive and to a CD4 or CD8 class. Log10-transformed breadth and depth values were compared by one-way ANOVA with Sidak's multiple comparisons tests. Imported from immuneACCESS, the table was reduced by TCRdb to in-frame sequences with V and J called. These copies leave out some clones; in studies compared against another copy, an unresolved V gene accounts for under half, and the cause of the remainder is not known. V, J and clone size are taken as reported in that table, and D and trimming were inferred from the DNA itself. In this sample the table shows about 100,000 clones, over 75% of which occur a single time. More than 15% of the sample rests with the top ten.

This sample's time point label indicates: baseline before first vaccination. The vaccinee samples were drawn from two UK trials, COV001 and COV002, one of which was a single-blind randomized controlled phase 2/3 trial testing AZD1222 (ChAdOx1 nCoV-19) in healthy adults. For TCRbeta chain sequencing, PBMC samples were collected from trial participants at day 0 and at day 28 after the second dose. The chain couples TRBV5-1 to TRBJ1-6; no D gene call is confident. This receptor was taken from an adult in good health. The sample consisted of peripheral blood, taken on day 0 of AZD1222 vaccination. The CDR3 reads CASSLDGSSYNSPLHF. The sequence in DNA is TGCGCCAGCAGCTTGGACGGGAGCTCCTATAATTCACCCCTCCACTTT.